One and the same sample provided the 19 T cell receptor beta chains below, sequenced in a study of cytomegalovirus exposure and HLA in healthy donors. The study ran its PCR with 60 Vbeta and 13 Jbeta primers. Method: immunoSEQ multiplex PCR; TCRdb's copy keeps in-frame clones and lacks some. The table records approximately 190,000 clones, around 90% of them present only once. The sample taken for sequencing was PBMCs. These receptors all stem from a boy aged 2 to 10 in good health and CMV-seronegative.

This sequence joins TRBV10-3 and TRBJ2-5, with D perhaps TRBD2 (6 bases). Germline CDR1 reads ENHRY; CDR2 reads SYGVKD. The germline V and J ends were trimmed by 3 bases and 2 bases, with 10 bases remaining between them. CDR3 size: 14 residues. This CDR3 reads CAISDRDFQETQYF. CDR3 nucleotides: TGTGCCATCAGTGATCGGGACTTTCAAGAGACCCAGTACTTC.

As DNA, the CDR3 is TGTGCCATCAGTGGCGGACTAGCGGGGTACACAGATACGCAGTATTTT. It specifies CAISGGLAGYTDTQYF. The rearrangement joins TRBV10-3 to TRBJ2-3, with 12 positions matching TRBD2. The CDR3 is 16 residues long. Unmatched junction bases numbered 4, after V lost 4 bases and J lost 2 bases. The germline V gene encodes CDR1 ENHRY and CDR2 SYGVKD.

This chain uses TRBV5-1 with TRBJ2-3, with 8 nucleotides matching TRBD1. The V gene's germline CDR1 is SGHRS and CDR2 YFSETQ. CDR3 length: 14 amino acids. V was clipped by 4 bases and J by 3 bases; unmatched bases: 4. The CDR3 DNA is TGCGCCAGCAGCGCAGGGGGCTTTACAGATACGCAGTATTTT. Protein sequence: CASSAGGFTDTQYF.

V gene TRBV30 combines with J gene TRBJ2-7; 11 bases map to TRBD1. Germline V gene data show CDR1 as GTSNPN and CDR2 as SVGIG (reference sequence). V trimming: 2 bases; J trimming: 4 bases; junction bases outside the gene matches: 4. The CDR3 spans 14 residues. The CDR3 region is CAWSWTGGLYEQYF. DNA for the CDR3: TGTGCCTGGAGTTGGACAGGGGGCTTATACGAGCAGTACTTC.

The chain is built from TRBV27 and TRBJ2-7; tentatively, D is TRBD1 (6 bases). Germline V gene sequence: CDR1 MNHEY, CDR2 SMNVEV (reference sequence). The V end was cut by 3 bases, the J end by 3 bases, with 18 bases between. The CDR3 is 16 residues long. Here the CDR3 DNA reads TGTGCCAGCAGTTTGCAGTTTGGGGGCTTTATCTACGAGCAGTACTTC. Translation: CASSLQFGGFIYEQYF.

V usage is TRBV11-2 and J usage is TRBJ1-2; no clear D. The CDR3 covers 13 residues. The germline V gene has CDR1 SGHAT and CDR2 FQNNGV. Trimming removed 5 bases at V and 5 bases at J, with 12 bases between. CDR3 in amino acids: CASSPGSIYGYTF. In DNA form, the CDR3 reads TGTGCCAGCAGCCCGGGGTCGATTTATGGCTACACCTTC. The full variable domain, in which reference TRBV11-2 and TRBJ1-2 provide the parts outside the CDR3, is EAGVAQSPRYKIIEKRQSVAFWCNPISGHATLYWYQQILGQGPKLLIQFQNNGVVDDSQLPKDRFSAERLKGVDSTLKIQPAKLEDSAVYLCASSPGSIYGYTFGSGTRLTVV.

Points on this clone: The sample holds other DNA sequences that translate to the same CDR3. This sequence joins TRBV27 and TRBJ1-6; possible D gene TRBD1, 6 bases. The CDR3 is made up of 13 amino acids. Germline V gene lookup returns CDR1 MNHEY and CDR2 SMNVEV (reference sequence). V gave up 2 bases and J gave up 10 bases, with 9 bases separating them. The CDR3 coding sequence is TGTGCCAGCAGTTTAGGGGGCAGATCACCCCTCCACTTT. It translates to CASSLGGRSPLHF.

CDR3 protein: CASSFPQREGLYEQYF. The CDR3 nucleotides are TGTGCCAGCAGTTTCCCTCAGCGGGAGGGCCTCTACGAGCAGTACTTC. V is TRBV28 and J is TRBJ2-7; 10 nucleotides match TRBD2. From germline, CDR1 is MDHEN and CDR2 SYDVKM. The junction had 8 bases not matched to a gene; V was cut back by 3 bases and J by 3 bases. This CDR3 region has 16 residues.

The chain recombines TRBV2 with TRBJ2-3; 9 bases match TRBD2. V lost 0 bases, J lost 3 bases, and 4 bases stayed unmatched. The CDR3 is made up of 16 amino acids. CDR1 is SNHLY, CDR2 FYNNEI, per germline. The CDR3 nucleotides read TGTGCCAGCAGTGAAGCCGGCGGGGGGGTAACAGATACGCAGTATTTT. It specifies CASSEAGGGVTDTQYF.

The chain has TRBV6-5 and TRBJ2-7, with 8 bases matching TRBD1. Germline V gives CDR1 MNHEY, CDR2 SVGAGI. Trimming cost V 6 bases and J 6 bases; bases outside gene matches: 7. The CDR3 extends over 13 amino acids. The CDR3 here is CASRETGGGEQYF. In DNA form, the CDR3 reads TGTGCCAGCAGAGAAACAGGGGGTGGCGAGCAGTACTTC.

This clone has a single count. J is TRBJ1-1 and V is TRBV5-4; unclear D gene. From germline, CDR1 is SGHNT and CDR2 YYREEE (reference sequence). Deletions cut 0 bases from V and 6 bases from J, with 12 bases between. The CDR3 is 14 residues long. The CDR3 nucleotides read TGTGCCAGCAGCTTGGATAACGCGATCCCTGAAGCTTTCTTT. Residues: CASSLDNAIPEAFF. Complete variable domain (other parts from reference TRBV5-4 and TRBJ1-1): ETGVTQSPTHLIKTRGQQVTLRCSSQSGHNTVSWYQQALGQGPQFIFQYYREEENGRGNFPPRFSGLQFPNYSSELNVNALELDDSALYLCASSLDNAIPEAFFGQGTRLTVV.

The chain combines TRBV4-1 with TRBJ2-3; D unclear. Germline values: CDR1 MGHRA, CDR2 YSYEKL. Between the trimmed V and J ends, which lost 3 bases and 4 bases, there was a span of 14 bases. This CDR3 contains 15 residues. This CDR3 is CASSHEAQRSDTQYF. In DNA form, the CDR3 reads TGCGCCAGCAGCCACGAGGCCCAAAGGTCAGATACGCAGTATTTT.

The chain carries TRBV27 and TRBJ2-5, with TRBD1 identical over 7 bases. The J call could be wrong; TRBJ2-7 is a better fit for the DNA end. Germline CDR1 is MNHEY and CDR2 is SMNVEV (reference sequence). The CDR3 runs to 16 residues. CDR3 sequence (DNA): TGTGCCAGCAGTTTAATTTCCCCGACAGGGTTATACGAGCAGTACTTC. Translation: CASSLISPTGLYEQYF.

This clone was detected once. For the CDR3, the DNA is TGTGCCAGCAGCTTGTATTCAGGGGTTACCGGGGAGCTGTTTTTT. This gives the protein CASSLYSGVTGELFF. This sequence joins TRBV5-6 and TRBJ2-2; maybe TRBD1 (6 bases). CDR3 length: 15 residues. Germline CDR1 is SGHDT and CDR2 is YYEEEE. V dropped 1 base and J dropped 5 bases, with 12 bases sitting between them.

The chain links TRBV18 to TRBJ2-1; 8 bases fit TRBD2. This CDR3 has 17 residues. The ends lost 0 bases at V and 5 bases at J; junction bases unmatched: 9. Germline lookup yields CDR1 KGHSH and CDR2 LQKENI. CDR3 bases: TGTGCCAGCTCACCACCGGCGGGTTCTAGCGGGCACAATGAGCAGTTCTTC. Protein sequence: CASSPPAGSSGHNEQFF.

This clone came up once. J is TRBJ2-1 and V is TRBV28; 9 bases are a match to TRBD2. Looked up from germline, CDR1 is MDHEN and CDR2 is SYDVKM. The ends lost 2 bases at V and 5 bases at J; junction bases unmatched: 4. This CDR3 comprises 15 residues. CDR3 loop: CASSLGGGAHNEQFF. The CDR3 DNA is TGTGCCAGCAGTTTAGGCGGGGGGGCTCACAATGAGCAGTTCTTC.

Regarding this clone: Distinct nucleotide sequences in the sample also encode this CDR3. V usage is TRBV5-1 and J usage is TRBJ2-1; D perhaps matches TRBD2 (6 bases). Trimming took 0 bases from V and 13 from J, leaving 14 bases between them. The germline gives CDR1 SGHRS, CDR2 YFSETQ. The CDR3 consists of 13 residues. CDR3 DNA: TGCGCCAGCAGCTTGGCCGCCTCGGGAGAACAGTTCTTC. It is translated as CASSLAASGEQFF.

CDR3 in amino acids: CASSGSFQETQYF. CDR3 coding DNA: TGTGCCAGCAGCGGGAGCTTCCAAGAGACCCAGTACTTC. This rearrangement joins TRBV28 to TRBJ2-5; a possible D gene is TRBD2 (6 bases). Germline V gene data show CDR1 as MDHEN and CDR2 as SYDVKM. The CDR3 loop spans 13 amino acids. V was trimmed by 6 bases and J by 1 base, leaving 9 bases between them.

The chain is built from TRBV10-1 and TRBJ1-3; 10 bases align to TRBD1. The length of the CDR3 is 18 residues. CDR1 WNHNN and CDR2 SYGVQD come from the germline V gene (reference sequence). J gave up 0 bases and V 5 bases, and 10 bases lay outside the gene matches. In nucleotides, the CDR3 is TGCGCCAGCAGTTCCCCGGGACAGGGGATCCTCTCTGGAAACACCATATATTTT. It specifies CASSSPGQGILSGNTIYF.